This T cell receptor beta chain was sequenced in a study of cytomegalovirus exposure and HLA in healthy donors. Germline V lookup: CDR1 MNHEY, CDR2 SVGAGI. This CDR3 spans 15 amino acids. J lost 1 base, V lost 6 bases, and 4 bases had no gene match. The study's findings and limits: Reported performance of the classifier showed diagnosis of cytomegalovirus status with high specificity and sensitivity. When analyzed later, the rates of TCR association showed variation by HLA locus, with DRB1 the most and HLA-C the fewest.

Donors were ostensibly healthy at sampling, although undocumented immune exposures were probable. The PCR was carried out with 60 Vbeta primers and 13 Jbeta primers. TCRdb's table, derived via immunoSEQ multiplex PCR, lists solely in-frame clones and lacks some. The sample consists of a few hundred thousand clones, over 60% of them appearing once. This clone was picked up a small number of times. What it binds is unknown. Sequencing was done on a sample of PBMCs. The rearrangement uses TRBV6-5 and TRBJ2-1; 9 nucleotides match TRBD2. The clonotype comes from a man aged 18 to 30 in good health and CMV-seronegative. CDR3 residues: CASSPTSGSYNEQFF. Written as DNA, the CDR3 is TGTGCCAGCAGCCCGACTAGCGGTTCCTACAATGAGCAGTTCTTC.